The 4 T cell receptor beta chains in this list originate from one sample, sequenced in a study of blood T cell repertoires in COVID-19. Sequencing used immunoSEQ multiplex PCR; TCRdb keeps in-frame clones, though not all of them. Of about 210,000 clones listed, 85% to 90% are singletons. Sequencing was performed on peripheral blood. All receptors derive from a man between 18 and 29 years old with active or convalescent COVID-19.

The V call is TRBV5-1, the J call TRBJ1-6; 10 bases align to TRBD1. The CDR3 runs to 16 residues. Looked up from germline, CDR1 is SGHRS and CDR2 is YFSETQ. With V trimmed by 3 bases and J by 7 bases, 7 bases remained unmatched. CDR3: CASSYETGGLNSPLHF. The DNA for the CDR3 is TGCGCCAGCAGCTACGAGACAGGGGGCCTAAATTCACCCCTCCACTTT. The full variable domain, completed using reference TRBV5-1 and TRBJ1-6, is KAGVTQTPRYLIKTRGQQVTLSCSPISGHRSVSWYQQTPGQGLQFLFEYFSETQRNKGNFPGRFSGRQFSNSRSEMNVSTLELGDSALYLCASSYETGGLNSPLHFGNGTRLTVT.

The chain employs TRBV7-9 and TRBJ1-4; 7 bases align to TRBD1. The CDR3 spans 18 residues. Per germline, CDR1 SEHNR and CDR2 FQNEAQ (reference sequence). V gave up 5 bases and J gave up 0 bases; unmatched junction bases: 12. The CDR3 is CASSMVGTAHATNEKLFF. The CDR3 DNA reads TGTGCCAGCAGCATGGTGGGGACAGCTCATGCAACTAATGAAAAACTGTTTTTT. Supplemented by reference TRBV7-9 and TRBJ1-4, the full variable domain reads DTGVSQNPRHKITKRGQNVTFRCDPISEHNRLYWYRQTLGQGPEFLTYFQNEAQLEKSRLLSDRFSAERPKGSFSTLEIQRTEQGDSAMYLCASSMVGTAHATNEKLFFGSGTQLSVL.

The chain joins TRBV6-2 or TRBV6-3 to TRBJ2-1; weak D call: TRBD1 (5 bases). The ends were cut back, 2 bases at V and 3 bases at J, with 11 bases in the middle. Germline lookup yields CDR1 MNHEY and CDR2 SVGEGT. CDR3 length: 15 amino acids. CDR3 sequence (DNA): TGTGCCAGCAGTTACCGGGCAGGGATCTACAATGAGCAGTTCTTC. It encodes CASSYRAGIYNEQFF.

The V and J genes are TRBV5-1 and TRBJ2-7, with D hard to call. This CDR3 comprises 12 residues. Germline V gives CDR1 SGHRS, CDR2 YFSETQ. V gave up 0 bases and J gave up 3 bases, with 4 bases separating them. The CDR3: CASSLVGYEQYF. For the CDR3, the DNA is TGCGCCAGCAGCTTGGTCGGCTACGAGCAGTACTTC.